The clone carrying this T cell receptor (beta chain) appeared once. The sample comes from a study of blood T cell repertoires in COVID-19. The overall study: Whether acute or convalescent, the COVID-19 samples came from the United States, Italy and Spain.

The authors' processing: How many nucleated cells were present was estimated from reference gene primer amplification. Repertoires were generated with immunoSEQ multiplex PCR, while TCRdb's copy carries only in-frame clones and drops some. That table is the source of V, J and clone size, and D and trimming were worked out from the DNA. The sample lists some 330,000 clones; over 75% were seen once. The CDR3 contains 18 residues. CDR1 and CDR2 (germline): PRHDT, FYEKMQ (reference sequence). V dropped 5 bases and J dropped 0 bases, with 22 bases sitting between them. The receptor's source is a woman in her forties or fifties with active or convalescent COVID-19. The chain is built from TRBV13 and TRBJ1-1, with unresolved D. Sequencing input: peripheral blood. The CDR3 spells CASSLRRHPVNLNTEAFF. DNA for the CDR3: TGTGCCAGCAGCCTCAGGCGTCACCCGGTTAACCTGAACACTGAAGCTTTCTTT.